Described below is a single T cell receptor (beta chain) sequence and its context. As yet, its antigen is unknown. TCRdb keeps only in-frame clones here, not all; method: immunoSEQ multiplex PCR. The repertoire consists of some 69,000 clones, with about 80% occurring once and the leading ten covering around 2%. The sample belongs to a study of OX40 agonist ivuxolimab in advanced cancers. Study results and limitations: Low normalized T-cell clonal expansion was additionally recorded for some nonresponders.

CDR1 MNHNS and CDR2 SASEGT come from the germline V gene. The CDR3 is 15 residues long. V dropped 5 bases and J dropped 4; count of bases not matched to a gene: 9. The V gene is TRBV6-1, the J gene TRBJ2-5; 8 bases fit TRBD2. The sample consisted of CD4+ or CD8+ T cells sorted from blood, taken in a trial of the OX40 agonist ivuxolimab. The source is an adult with an advanced solid tumor such as melanoma, head and neck, liver or kidney cancer. The CDR3, as DNA: TGTGCCAGCAGTTGGCTAGCGGGTATGGGAGAGACCCAGTACTTC. Encoded protein: CASSWLAGMGETQYF.